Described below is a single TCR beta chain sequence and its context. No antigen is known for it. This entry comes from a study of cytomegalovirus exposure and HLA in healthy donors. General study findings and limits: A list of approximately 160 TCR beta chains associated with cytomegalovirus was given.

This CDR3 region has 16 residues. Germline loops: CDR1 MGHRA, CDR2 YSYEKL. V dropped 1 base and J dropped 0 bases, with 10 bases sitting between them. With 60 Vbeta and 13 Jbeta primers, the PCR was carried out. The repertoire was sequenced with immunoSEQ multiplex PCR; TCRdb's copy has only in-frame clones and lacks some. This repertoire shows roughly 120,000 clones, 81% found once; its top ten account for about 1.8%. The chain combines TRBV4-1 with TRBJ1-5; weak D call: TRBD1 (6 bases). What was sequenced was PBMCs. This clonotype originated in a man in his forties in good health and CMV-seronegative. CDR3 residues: CASSQAPGDSNQPQHF. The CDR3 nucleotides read TGCGCCAGCAGCCAAGCTCCAGGGGATAGCAATCAGCCCCAGCATTTT.